The entry below describes one T cell receptor beta chain. Sequencing used immunoSEQ multiplex PCR; TCRdb keeps in-frame clones, though not all of them. This sample has fewer than 100,000 clones, with about nine tenths found just once. The sample is drawn from a study of blood T cell repertoires in COVID-19. In the study overall: COVID-19 samples collected from the United States, Italy and Spain covered acute and convalescent phases.

Between the trimmed V and J ends, which lost 0 bases and 5 bases, there was a span of 14 bases. This CDR3 is 15 amino acids long. From germline, CDR1 is LNHNV and CDR2 YYDKDF (reference sequence). The source of this sequence is a man older than 75 in a cohort sampled during active COVID-19. The sample consisted of peripheral blood. J is TRBJ2-7 and V is TRBV15, with D perhaps TRBD2 (6 bases). CDR3 nucleotide sequence: TGTGCCACCAGCAGAGACTTTCCCGGGAGTCACGAGCAGTACGTC. Residues: CATSRDFPGSHEQYV.